This T cell receptor beta chain is from a study of blood T cell repertoires in COVID-19. Overall study: Acute and convalescent COVID-19 samples came from the United States, Italy and Spain. The analysed material was cDNA or gDNA that came from T cells, B-cell-depleted T cells, or PBMCs.

Original processing notes: The authors estimated nucleated cell counts from reference gene primer amplification. TCRdb's table, derived via immunoSEQ multiplex PCR, lists solely in-frame clones and lacks some. The D gene and trimming were derived from the DNA, and the V and J assignments and clone size from that table. The sample lists under 300,000 clones; around nine tenths were seen once. V dropped 3 bases and J dropped 5; count of bases not matched to a gene: 9. Germline CDR1 and CDR2: KGHDR and SFDVKD. This CDR3 has 16 residues. The sequence derives from a woman between 40 and 50 years old who had recovered from COVID-19. The chain couples TRBV24-1 to TRBJ1-5, with TRBD1 matching 7 bases. Sequenced input: peripheral blood. CDR3 DNA sequence: TGTGCCACCAGTGATACCCGGGACAGTCTGTATCAGCCCCAGCATTTT. Amino acid sequence: CATSDTRDSLYQPQHF.